A single sample is the source of the 29 T cell receptor beta chains below, sequenced in a study of cytomegalovirus exposure and HLA in healthy donors. This table comes from immunoSEQ multiplex PCR, and its TCRdb copy is limited to in-frame clones, with some not included. This table holds a few hundred thousand clones, around 86% found once. Sequenced input: PBMCs. These TCRs come from a woman aged 18-29 years in good health and CMV-seronegative.

The V and J genes are TRBV5-4 and TRBJ1-4; D gene uncertain. V was trimmed by 4 bases and J by 3 bases, leaving 13 bases between them. Germline V gene sequence: CDR1 SGHNT, CDR2 YYREEE (reference sequence). The CDR3 extends over 15 amino acids. CDR3 sequence (DNA): TGTGCCAGCAGCCTCCGAGCGGCCCCTAATGAAAAACTGTTTTTT. This gives the protein CASSLRAAPNEKLFF.

This rearrangement joins TRBV4-3 to TRBJ1-2, with 12 bases identical to TRBD1. CDR1 is LGHNA and CDR2 is YSLEER in the germline V gene. The CDR3 is 15 residues long. Trimming removed 4 bases from V and 6 bases from J; junction bases left unmatched: 6. The chain's CDR3 is CASSRGTGGIDGYTF. CDR3 coding DNA: TGCGCCAGCAGCCGCGGGACAGGGGGCATAGATGGCTACACCTTC.

The J gene is TRBJ2-1, the V gene TRBV2; TRBD1 is a possible D gene (5 bases). The V end was cut by 2 bases, the J end by 9 bases, with 5 bases between. The CDR3 is 11 residues long. CDR1 and CDR2 (germline): SNHLY, FYNNEI. The CDR3 loop is CASSEQGEQFF. CDR3 nucleotide sequence: TGTGCCAGCAGTGAACAGGGTGAGCAGTTCTTC.

This chain links TRBV27 with TRBJ1-2, with 7 nucleotides matching TRBD1. V lost 2 bases, J lost 8 bases, and 11 bases stayed unmatched. The CDR3 length is 15 residues. Germline CDR1 reads MNHEY; CDR2 reads SMNVEV (reference sequence). The CDR3 loop reads CASSLVPTGVRGYTF. For the CDR3, the DNA is TGTGCCAGCAGTTTAGTCCCTACAGGGGTTAGAGGCTACACCTTC.

The rearrangement uses TRBV5-4 and TRBJ1-2; D is unresolved. This CDR3 comprises 16 residues. The germline gives CDR1 SGHNT, CDR2 YYREEE (reference sequence). The V end lost 0 bases, the J end lost 0 bases, and 12 bases lay between the germline ends. Here the CDR3 DNA reads TGTGCCAGCAGCTTGGCTTTGAGAGGAGCTAACTATGGCTACACCTTC. As protein: CASSLALRGANYGYTF. The full variable domain, rest sourced from reference TRBV5-4 and TRBJ1-2, is ETGVTQSPTHLIKTRGQQVTLRCSSQSGHNTVSWYQQALGQGPQFIFQYYREEENGRGNFPPRFSGLQFPNYSSELNVNALELDDSALYLCASSLALRGANYGYTFGSGTRLTVV.

This chain joins TRBV2 and TRBJ2-3; 7 nucleotides align to TRBD1. J gave up 2 bases and V 5 bases, and 10 bases lay outside the gene matches. This CDR3 contains 16 residues. Germline V lookup: CDR1 SNHLY, CDR2 FYNNEI. In DNA form, the CDR3 reads TGTGCCAGCAGTAAACAGGGGATGGGAAACACAGATACGCAGTATTTT. This codes for CASSKQGMGNTDTQYF. The complete variable domain, with remaining parts taken from reference TRBV2 and TRBJ2-3, reads EPEVTQTPSHQVTQMGQEVILRCVPISNHLYFYWYRQILGQKVEFLVSFYNNEISEKSEIFDDQFSVERPDGSNFTLKIRSTKLEDSAMYFCASSKQGMGNTDTQYFGPGTRLTVL.

This clone was seen a few times. This chain joins TRBV7-3 and TRBJ2-2; D uncertain. V was clipped by 0 bases and J by 7 bases, with 3 bases between them. The CDR3 runs to 12 residues. Germline V CDR1 and CDR2: SGHTA, FQGTGA. CDR3 loop: CASSLTHGELFF. The CDR3 coding sequence is TGTGCCAGCAGCTTAACACACGGGGAGCTGTTTTTT.

The chain joins TRBV9 to TRBJ2-7; D perhaps matches TRBD2 (6 bases). The length of the CDR3 is 16 residues. In germline, CDR1 is SGDLS, CDR2 YYNGEE. V was pared by 3 bases and J by 3 bases, with 19 bases between. CDR3: CASSGPGSGLNYEQYF. For the CDR3, the DNA is TGTGCCAGCAGCGGACCGGGCTCGGGACTCAACTACGAGCAGTACTTC.

The chain employs TRBV6-5 and TRBJ1-4; D may be TRBD1 (6 bases). Germline lookup yields CDR1 MNHEY and CDR2 SVGAGI. Trimming took 6 bases from V and 0 from J, leaving 8 bases between them. This CDR3 spans 14 amino acids. CDR3 in DNA: TGTGCCAGCAGGGACAGCGCAACTAATGAAAAACTGTTTTTT. It translates to CASRDSATNEKLFF.

The chain has TRBV18 and TRBJ2-5; tentatively, D is TRBD1 (5 bases). CDR3 length equals 16 residues. CDR1 is KGHSH and CDR2 is LQKENI in the germline V gene. V lost 3 bases to trimming and J lost 0 bases, with 14 bases between them. CDR3 nucleotides: TGTGCCAGCTCACCTGGGGCGGAACAGTACCAAGAGACCCAGTACTTC. Amino acids: CASSPGAEQYQETQYF.

The J gene is TRBJ2-5, the V gene TRBV29-1; the match to TRBD2 covers 9 bases. CDR3 length: 14 residues. V trimming: 4 bases; J trimming: 5 bases; junction bases outside the gene matches: 8. Germline lookup yields CDR1 SQVTM and CDR2 ANQGSEA. CDR3 DNA sequence: TGCAGCGTTGCCTCCCCAAGCGGGAGGGAGACCCAGTACTTC. It encodes CSVASPSGRETQYF.

This clone was detected only a few times. CDR3: CASSLGQGRGEAFF. In DNA form, the CDR3 reads TGTGCCAGCAGCTTAGGACAGGGAAGGGGTGAAGCTTTCTTT. This chain links TRBV7-2 with TRBJ1-1, with 7 bases aligning to TRBD1. CDR1 is SGHTA, CDR2 FQGNSA, per germline. The length of the CDR3 is 14 residues. V lost 1 base, J lost 7 bases, and 6 bases stayed unmatched.

V gene TRBV5-4 combines with J gene TRBJ2-7; D is uncertain. The CDR3 has 14 residues. Germline V gene sequence: CDR1 SGHNT, CDR2 YYREEE (reference sequence). V lost 2 bases to trimming and J lost 5 bases, with 14 bases between them. The chain's CDR3 is CASSLSGSKDEQYF. In nucleotides, the CDR3 is TGTGCCAGCAGCTTATCCGGGTCTAAGGACGAGCAGTACTTC.

V is TRBV6-1 and J is TRBJ2-1; 11 bases match TRBD2. Germline CDR1 reads MNHNS; CDR2 reads SASEGT. Trimming at V came to 6 bases and at J to 0 bases, leaving 1 base not matched to a gene. The CDR3 loop spans 15 amino acids. The chain's CDR3 is CASRTSGSSYNEQFF. Written as DNA, the CDR3 is TGTGCCAGCAGAACTAGCGGGAGCTCCTACAATGAGCAGTTCTTC.

This sequence joins TRBV5-1 and TRBJ2-7, with D perhaps matching TRBD1 (6 bases). The CDR3 sequence is 14 residues long. Germline V lookup: CDR1 SGHRS, CDR2 YFSETQ. The ends were cut back, 3 bases at V and 2 bases at J, with 12 bases in the middle. The CDR3 DNA follows: TGCGCCAGCAGCTCGGACAGATTGACCTACGAGCAGTACTTC. It codes for CASSSDRLTYEQYF.

The chain uses TRBV5-1 and TRBJ2-1; a weak D match, TRBD1 (5 bases). The V end lost 2 bases, the J end lost 2 bases, and 11 bases lay between the germline ends. Germline loops: CDR1 SGHRS, CDR2 YFSETQ. The CDR3 extends over 15 amino acids. The CDR3 DNA reads TGCGCCAGCAGCTTCTCGCAGGGCCCCTACAATGAGCAGTTCTTC. It specifies CASSFSQGPYNEQFF.

This clone was picked up one time. The chain uses TRBV6-5 and TRBJ2-7; 12 bases align to TRBD2. Germline V gene sequence: CDR1 MNHEY, CDR2 SVGAGI. Trimming removed 0 bases from V and 2 bases from J; junction bases left unmatched: 2. This CDR3 has 16 residues. The CDR3 nucleotides read TGTGCCAGCAGTTACTCCGGACTAGCGGGGACCTACGAGCAGTACTTC. Protein sequence: CASSYSGLAGTYEQYF.

This clone was recorded a few times. The chain employs TRBV5-1 and TRBJ1-1; D is uncertain. V lost 0 bases and J 5 bases, leaving 17 bases between the germline ends. CDR3 size: 16 residues. Germline V lookup: CDR1 SGHRS, CDR2 YFSETQ. The CDR3 loop is CASSLEGLGGGTEAFF. CDR3 sequence (DNA): TGCGCCAGCAGCTTGGAAGGACTCGGTGGAGGGACTGAAGCTTTCTTT.

The chain combines TRBV2 with TRBJ1-1; 10 nucleotides align to TRBD1. V lost 10 bases and J lost 0; bases outside the gene matches: 11. The germline V gene encodes CDR1 SNHLY and CDR2 FYNNEI. This CDR3 is built from 16 residues. The CDR3 region is CAIFRDRGLVNTEAFF. CDR3 nucleotides: TGTGCCATCTTCCGGGACAGGGGTTTGGTGAACACTGAAGCTTTCTTT.

This rearrangement joins TRBV21-1 to TRBJ2-7; the table's D call of TRBD1 was not tested on the DNA. TRBV21-1 is noted as a pseudogene. The CDR3 sequence is 16 residues long. The CDR3 region is CASITDPGQGGHEQYF. The CDR3 DNA follows: TGTGCCAGCATTACAGACCCGGGACAGGGGGGCCACGAGCAGTACTTC.

V gene TRBV15 combines with J gene TRBJ2-7, with unresolved D. The germline V gene has CDR1 LNHNV and CDR2 YYDKDF (reference sequence). Trimming removed 6 bases from V and 0 bases from J, with 9 bases in between. The CDR3 covers 13 residues. CDR3 region: CATRETNSYEQYF. CDR3 coding DNA: TGTGCCACCAGAGAAACTAACTCCTACGAGCAGTACTTC. Looking up the rest from reference TRBV15 and TRBJ2-7 gives the full variable domain: DAMVIQNPRYQVTQFGKPVTLSCSQTLNHNVMYWYQQKSSQAPKLLFHYYDKDFNNEADTPDNFQSRRPNTSFCFLDIRSPGLGDTAMYLCATRETNSYEQYFGPGTRLTVT.

The chain recombines TRBV18 with TRBJ2-7, with D possibly matching TRBD1 (6 bases). The germline CDR1 and CDR2 sequences are KGHSH and LQKENI. The CDR3 contains 14 residues. Between the trimmed V and J ends, which lost 3 bases and 3 bases, there was a span of 12 bases. CDR3 nucleotides: TGTGCCAGCTCACCCACCGGGACACACTACGAGCAGTACTTC. This encodes CASSPTGTHYEQYF.

This clone was counted once. The chain employs TRBV2 and TRBJ2-3; D perhaps matches TRBD2 (6 bases). Trimming cost V 5 bases and J 1 base, with 16 bases left between them. This CDR3 comprises 16 residues. Germline CDR1 is SNHLY and CDR2 is FYNNEI. The CDR3 DNA sequence: TGTGCCAGCAGTACCGGGACTCTTCCCCGCACAGATACGCAGTATTTT. Translating it yields CASSTGTLPRTDTQYF.

The rearrangement links TRBV4-1 to TRBJ2-1; 9 bases are shared with TRBD2. V lost 6 bases and J lost 2; bases outside the gene matches: 11. The V gene's germline CDR1 is MGHRA and CDR2 YSYEKL. The CDR3 runs 17 residues. The CDR3 is CASRRGASGNTYNEQFF. The CDR3, as DNA: TGCGCCAGCAGACGAGGGGCTAGCGGGAATACCTACAATGAGCAGTTCTTC.

The gene calls are TRBV19 and TRBJ2-1; D possibly corresponds to TRBD2 (6 bases). The ends were cut back, 7 bases at V and 4 bases at J, with 14 bases in the middle. Germline V gene data show CDR1 as LNHDA and CDR2 as SQIVND (reference sequence). This CDR3 contains 14 residues. This CDR3 is CASTGEYGYNEQFF. In DNA, the CDR3 is TGTGCCAGTACGGGGGAATATGGATACAATGAGCAGTTCTTC.

The V and J genes are TRBV13 and TRBJ2-1, with unresolved D. Trimming removed 4 bases from V and 13 bases from J, with 11 bases in between. There are 11 residues in the CDR3. The germline V gene encodes CDR1 PRHDT and CDR2 FYEKMQ (reference sequence). In DNA, the CDR3 is TGTGCCAGCAGCTATAGACAAGAACAGTTCTTC. Protein sequence: CASSYRQEQFF.

DNA for the CDR3: TGTGCCAGCAGTGAAGCCCCAGGGGTCTACGAGCAGTACTTC. This codes for CASSEAPGVYEQYF. This chain connects TRBV2 to TRBJ2-7; D possibly corresponds to TRBD1 (6 bases). The CDR3 is 14 residues long. Trimming removed 0 bases from V and 3 bases from J, with 9 bases in between. From germline, CDR1 is SNHLY and CDR2 FYNNEI.

This chain connects TRBV14 to TRBJ2-1; no clear D. Germline V gene lookup returns CDR1 SGHDN and CDR2 FVKESK. The V end lost 0 bases, the J end lost 2 bases, and 8 bases lay between the germline ends. CDR3 size: 15 residues. The CDR3 spells CASSQDRDPYNEQFF. The DNA for the CDR3 is TGTGCCAGCAGCCAAGATCGAGATCCCTACAATGAGCAGTTCTTC.

This CDR3 reads CASSWLTGWGYTF. The CDR3 nucleotides read TGTGCCAGCAGTTGGTTGACAGGGTGGGGCTACACCTTC. V and J are TRBV6-5 and TRBJ1-2, with 7 bases fitting TRBD1. Germline loops: CDR1 MNHEY, CDR2 SVGAGI. There are 13 residues in the CDR3. Trimming took 4 bases from V and 8 from J; bases not matched to a gene: 7.